The entry below gives a single TCR beta chain sequence along with its context. Clones were read by immunoSEQ multiplex PCR, and TCRdb kept only the in-frame ones, dropping some. The repertoire includes under 300,000 clones, around nine tenths of them detected once, and roughly 1.6% sits in the top ten. The sample originates from a study of blood T cell repertoires in COVID-19. Study as a whole: Acute and convalescent COVID-19 samples came from the United States, Italy and Spain.

The CDR3 is 15 amino acids. Cohorts were based on clinical histories the participants reported. This TCR derives from a woman between 45 and 65 years old who had recovered from COVID-19. The sample comprised PBMCs or T cells enriched from blood (not recorded which). The V and J genes are TRBV21-1 and TRBJ1-1; TRBD1 reflects the table's D call only, with no check against the DNA. TRBV21-1 is a known pseudogene. CDR3 nucleotides: TGTGCCAGCATTAGGGGCTGTACCTTTACCACTGAAGCTTTCTTT. As protein: CASIRGCTFTTEAFF.